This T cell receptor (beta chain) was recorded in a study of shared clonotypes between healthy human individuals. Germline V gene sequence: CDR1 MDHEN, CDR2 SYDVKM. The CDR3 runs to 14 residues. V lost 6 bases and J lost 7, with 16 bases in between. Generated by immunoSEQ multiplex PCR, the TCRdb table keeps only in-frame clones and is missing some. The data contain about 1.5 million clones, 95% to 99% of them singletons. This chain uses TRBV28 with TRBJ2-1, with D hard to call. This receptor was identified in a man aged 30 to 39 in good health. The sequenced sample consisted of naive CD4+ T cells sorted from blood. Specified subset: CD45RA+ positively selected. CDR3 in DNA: TGTGCCAGCAGCACCGGTAGGGCCGGGAATGAGCAGTTCTTC. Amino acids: CASSTGRAGNEQFF.